This T cell receptor (beta chain) stems from a study of T cell responses to AZD1222 COVID-19 vaccine. Notes on this clone: Its antigen remains unknown.

Only in-frame clones appear in the TCRdb table, and some are missing; sequencing was by immunoSEQ multiplex PCR. The top ten clones hold 1.5% to 2.5% of a sample with roughly 55,000 clones, more than 70% of them seen once. Study conclusions and caveats: Clonal diversity may have been underestimated, and the donors were mostly white British, with more females than males.

V lost 0 bases, J lost 5 bases, and 10 bases stayed unmatched. CDR1 and CDR2 from the germline V gene are SGHRS and YFSETQ. The CDR3 runs 18 residues. The J gene is TRBJ2-2, the V gene TRBV5-1; the match to TRBD2 covers 10 bases. The receptor was isolated from an adult in good health. The sequencing used peripheral blood, collected on day 0 of AZD1222 vaccination. CDR3: CASSLVGTSGIGTGELFF. The CDR3 nucleotides are TGCGCCAGCAGCTTGGTTGGTACTAGCGGGATAGGAACCGGGGAGCTGTTTTTT.